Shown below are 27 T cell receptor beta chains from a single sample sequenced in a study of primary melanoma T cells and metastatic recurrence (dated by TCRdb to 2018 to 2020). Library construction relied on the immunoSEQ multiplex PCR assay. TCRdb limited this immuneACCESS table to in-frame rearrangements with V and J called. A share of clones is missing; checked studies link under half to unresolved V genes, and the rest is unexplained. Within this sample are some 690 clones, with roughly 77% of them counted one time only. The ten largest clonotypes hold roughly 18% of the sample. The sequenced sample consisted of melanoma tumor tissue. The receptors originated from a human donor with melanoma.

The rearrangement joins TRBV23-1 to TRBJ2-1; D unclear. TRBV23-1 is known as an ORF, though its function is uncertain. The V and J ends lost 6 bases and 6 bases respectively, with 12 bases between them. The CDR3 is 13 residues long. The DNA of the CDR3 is TGCGCCAGCAGCTTGACCGGTTCCAATGAGCAGTTCTTC. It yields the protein CASSLTGSNEQFF.

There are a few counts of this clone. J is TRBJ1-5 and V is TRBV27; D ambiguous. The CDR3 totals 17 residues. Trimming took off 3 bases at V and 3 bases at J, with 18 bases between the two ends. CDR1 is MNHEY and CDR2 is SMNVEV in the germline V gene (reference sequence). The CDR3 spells CASSFFPPTRANQPQHF. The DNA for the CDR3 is TGTGCCAGCAGTTTTTTCCCGCCTACGAGGGCCAATCAGCCCCAGCATTTT.

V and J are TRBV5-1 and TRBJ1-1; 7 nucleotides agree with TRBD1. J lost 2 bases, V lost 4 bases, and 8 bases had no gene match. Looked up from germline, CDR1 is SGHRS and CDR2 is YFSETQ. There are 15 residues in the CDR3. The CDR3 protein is CASSTTGVLNTEAFF. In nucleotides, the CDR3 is TGCGCCAGCAGCACCACAGGGGTTCTTAACACTGAAGCTTTCTTT.

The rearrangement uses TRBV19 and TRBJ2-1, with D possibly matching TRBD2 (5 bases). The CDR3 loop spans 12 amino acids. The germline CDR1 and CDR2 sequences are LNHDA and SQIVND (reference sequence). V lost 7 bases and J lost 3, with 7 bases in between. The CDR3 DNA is TGTGCCAGTACTGACTACTACAATGAGCAGTTCTTC. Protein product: CASTDYYNEQFF.

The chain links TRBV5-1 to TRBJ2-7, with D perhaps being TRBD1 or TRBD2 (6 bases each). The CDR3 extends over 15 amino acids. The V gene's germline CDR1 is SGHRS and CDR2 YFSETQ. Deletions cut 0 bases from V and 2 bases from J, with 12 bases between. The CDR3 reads CASSLAPRGAYEQYF. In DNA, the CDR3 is TGCGCCAGCAGCTTGGCCCCTAGGGGGGCCTACGAGCAGTACTTC.

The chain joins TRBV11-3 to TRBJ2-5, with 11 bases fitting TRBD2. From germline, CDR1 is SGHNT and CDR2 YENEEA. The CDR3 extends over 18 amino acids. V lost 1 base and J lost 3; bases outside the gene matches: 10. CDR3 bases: TGTGCCAGCAGCTTAGGGATGACCCCGGGACTAGCGGAAGAGACCCAGTACTTC. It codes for CASSLGMTPGLAEETQYF.

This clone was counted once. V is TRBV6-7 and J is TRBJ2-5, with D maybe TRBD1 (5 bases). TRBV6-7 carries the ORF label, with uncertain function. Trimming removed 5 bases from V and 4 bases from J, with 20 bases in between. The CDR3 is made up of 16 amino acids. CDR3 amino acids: CASSEGAQGSIETQYF. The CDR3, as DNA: TGTGCCAGCAGTGAAGGGGCCCAGGGTTCTATAGAGACCCAGTACTTC.

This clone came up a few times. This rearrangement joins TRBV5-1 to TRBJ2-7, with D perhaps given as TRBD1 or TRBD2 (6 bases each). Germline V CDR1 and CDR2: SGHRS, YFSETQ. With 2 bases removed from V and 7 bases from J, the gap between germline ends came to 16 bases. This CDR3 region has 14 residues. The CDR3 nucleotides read TGCGCCAGCAGCTTTACGGGGGCCGGTGTGGAGCAGTACTTC. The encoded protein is CASSFTGAGVEQYF.

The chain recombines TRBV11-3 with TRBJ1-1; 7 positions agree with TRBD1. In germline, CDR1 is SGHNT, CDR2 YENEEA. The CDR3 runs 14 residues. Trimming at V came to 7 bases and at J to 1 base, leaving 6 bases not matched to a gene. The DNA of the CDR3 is TGTGCCAGCACCCCGGGACAGACGAACACTGAAGCTTTCTTT. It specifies CASTPGQTNTEAFF.

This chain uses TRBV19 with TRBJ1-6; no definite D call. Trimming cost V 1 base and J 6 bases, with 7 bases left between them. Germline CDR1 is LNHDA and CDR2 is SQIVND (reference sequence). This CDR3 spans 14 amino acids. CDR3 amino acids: CASSIGARNSPLHF. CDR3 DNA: TGTGCCAGTAGTATAGGGGCGCGTAATTCACCCCTCCACTTT.

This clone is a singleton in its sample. The CDR3 nucleotides read TGTGCCAGCAGCTTAGGGGCGGGAACTAATTCACCCCTCCACTTT. It translates to CASSLGAGTNSPLHF. The J gene is TRBJ1-6, the V gene TRBV11-3, with no clear D. The CDR3 has 15 amino acids. In germline, CDR1 is SGHNT, CDR2 YENEEA. The V gene lost 1 base and the J gene lost 6 bases, with 10 bases spanning the gap.

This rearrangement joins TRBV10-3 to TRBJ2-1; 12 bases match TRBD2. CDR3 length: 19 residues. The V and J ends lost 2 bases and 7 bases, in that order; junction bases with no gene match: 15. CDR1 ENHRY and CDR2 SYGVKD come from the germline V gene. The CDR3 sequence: CAISEGRHRLAGASNEQFF. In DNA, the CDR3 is TGTGCCATCAGTGAGGGGAGACACAGACTAGCGGGGGCAAGTAATGAGCAGTTCTTC.

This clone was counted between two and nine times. CDR3 DNA sequence: TGTGCCAGCAGCTTGGTTCTAACGGGCACAGATACGCAGTATTTT. Translated: CASSLVLTGTDTQYF. This chain uses TRBV11-3 with TRBJ2-3; D remains unclear. CDR1 and CDR2 from the germline V gene are SGHNT and YENEEA. With 3 bases removed from V and 1 base from J, the gap between germline ends came to 11 bases. The CDR3 is 15 amino acids.

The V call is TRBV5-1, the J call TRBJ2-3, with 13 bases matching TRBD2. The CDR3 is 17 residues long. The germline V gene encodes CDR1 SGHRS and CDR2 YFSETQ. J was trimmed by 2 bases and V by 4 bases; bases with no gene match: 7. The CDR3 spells CASSQDTSGGATDTQYF. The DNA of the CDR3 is TGCGCCAGCAGCCAAGATACTAGCGGGGGGGCCACAGATACGCAGTATTTT.

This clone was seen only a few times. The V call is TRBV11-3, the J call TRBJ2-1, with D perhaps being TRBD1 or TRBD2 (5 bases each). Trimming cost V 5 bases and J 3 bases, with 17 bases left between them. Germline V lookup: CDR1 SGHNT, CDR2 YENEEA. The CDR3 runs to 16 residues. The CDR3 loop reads CASSLGSEGFYNEQFF. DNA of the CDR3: TGTGCCAGCAGCCTAGGGTCCGAGGGGTTCTACAATGAGCAGTTCTTC. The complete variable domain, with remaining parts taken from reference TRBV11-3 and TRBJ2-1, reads EAGVVQSPRYKIIEKKQPVAFWCNPISGHNTLYWYLQNLGQGPELLIRYENEEAVDDSQLPKDRFSAERLKGVDSTLKIQPAELGDSAVYLCASSLGSEGFYNEQFFGPGTRLTVL.

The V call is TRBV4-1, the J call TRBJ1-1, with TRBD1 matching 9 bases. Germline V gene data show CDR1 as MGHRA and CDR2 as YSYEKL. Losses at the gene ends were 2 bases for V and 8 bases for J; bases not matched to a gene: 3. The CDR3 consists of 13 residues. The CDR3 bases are TGCGCCAGCAGCCAACGGACAGGGGACGAAGCTTTCTTT. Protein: CASSQRTGDEAFF.

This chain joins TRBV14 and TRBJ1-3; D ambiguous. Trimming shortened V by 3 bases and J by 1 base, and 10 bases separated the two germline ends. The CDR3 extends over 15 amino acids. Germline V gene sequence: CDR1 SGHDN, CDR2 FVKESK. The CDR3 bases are TGTGCCAGCAGCCAGGCTCTAGCTTCTGGAAACACCATATATTTT. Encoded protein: CASSQALASGNTIYF.

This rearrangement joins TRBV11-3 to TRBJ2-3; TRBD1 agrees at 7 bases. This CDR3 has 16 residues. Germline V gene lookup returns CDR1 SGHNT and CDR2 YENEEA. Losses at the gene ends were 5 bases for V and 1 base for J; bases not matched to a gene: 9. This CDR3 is CASSPLRTGRTDTQYF. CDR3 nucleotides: TGTGCCAGCAGCCCTCTTAGGACAGGCCGCACAGATACGCAGTATTTT.

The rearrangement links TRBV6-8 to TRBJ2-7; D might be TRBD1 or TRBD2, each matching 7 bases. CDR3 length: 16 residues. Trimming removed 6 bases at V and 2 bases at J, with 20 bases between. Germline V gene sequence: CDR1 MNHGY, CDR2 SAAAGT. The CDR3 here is CASSRVGEGAAYEQYF. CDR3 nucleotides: TGTGCCAGCAGCAGGGTTGGGGAGGGGGCGGCCTACGAGCAGTACTTC.

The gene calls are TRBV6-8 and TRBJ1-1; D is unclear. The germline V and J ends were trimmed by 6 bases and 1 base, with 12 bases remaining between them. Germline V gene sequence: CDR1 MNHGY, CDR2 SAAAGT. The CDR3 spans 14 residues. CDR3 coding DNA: TGTGCCAGCAGGCCGCGGGGAAAGAACACTGAAGCTTTCTTT. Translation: CASRPRGKNTEAFF.

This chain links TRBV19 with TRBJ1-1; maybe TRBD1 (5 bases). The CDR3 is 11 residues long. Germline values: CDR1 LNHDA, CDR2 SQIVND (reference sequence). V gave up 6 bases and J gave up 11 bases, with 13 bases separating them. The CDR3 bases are TGTGCCAGTAGCTCCGGCAGGGTCGCTTTCTTT. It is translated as CASSSGRVAFF. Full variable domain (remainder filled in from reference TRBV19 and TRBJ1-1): DGGITQSPKYLFRKEGQNVTLSCEQNLNHDAMYWYRQDPGQGLRLIYYSQIVNDFQKGDIAEGYSVSREKKESFPLTVTSAQKNPTAFYLCASSSGRVAFFGQGTRLTVV.

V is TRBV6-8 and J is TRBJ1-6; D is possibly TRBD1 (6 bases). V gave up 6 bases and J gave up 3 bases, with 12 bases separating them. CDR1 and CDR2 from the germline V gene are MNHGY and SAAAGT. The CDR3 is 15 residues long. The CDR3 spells CASRAPGHYNSPLHF. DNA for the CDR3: TGTGCCAGCAGGGCACCGGGACACTATAATTCACCCCTCCACTTT.

CDR3 coding DNA: TGTGCCAGTAGTATCCGGGGGGCCGAGCAGTACTTC. Translated: CASSIRGAEQYF. This rearrangement joins TRBV19 to TRBJ2-7, with D possibly TRBD2 on 7 matching bases. The CDR3 loop spans 12 amino acids. Germline CDR1 LNHDA, CDR2 SQIVND (reference sequence). V was trimmed by 3 bases and J by 6 bases, leaving 9 bases between them.

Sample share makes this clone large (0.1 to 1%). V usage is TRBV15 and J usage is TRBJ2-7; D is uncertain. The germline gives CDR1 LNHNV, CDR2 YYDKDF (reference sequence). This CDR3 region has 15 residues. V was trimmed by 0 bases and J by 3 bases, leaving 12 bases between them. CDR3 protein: CATSREQGSGYEQYF. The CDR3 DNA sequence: TGTGCCACCAGCAGAGAGCAAGGATCCGGCTACGAGCAGTACTTC.

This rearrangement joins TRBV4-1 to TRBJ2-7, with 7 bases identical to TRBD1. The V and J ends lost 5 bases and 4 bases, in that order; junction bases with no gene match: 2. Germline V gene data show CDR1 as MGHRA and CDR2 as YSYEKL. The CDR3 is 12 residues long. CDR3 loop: CASSLTGYEQYF. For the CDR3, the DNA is TGCGCCAGCAGCTTGACAGGGTACGAGCAGTACTTC.

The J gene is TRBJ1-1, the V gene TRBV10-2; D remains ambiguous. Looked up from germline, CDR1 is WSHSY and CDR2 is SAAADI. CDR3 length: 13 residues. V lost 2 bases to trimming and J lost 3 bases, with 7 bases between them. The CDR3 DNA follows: TGCGCCAGCAGTGAGACAGAGTACACTGAAGCTTTCTTT. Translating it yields CASSETEYTEAFF.

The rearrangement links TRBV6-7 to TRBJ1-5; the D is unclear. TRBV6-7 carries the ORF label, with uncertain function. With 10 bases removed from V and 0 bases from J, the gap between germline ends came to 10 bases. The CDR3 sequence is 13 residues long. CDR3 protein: CATQLVSNQPQHF. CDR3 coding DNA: TGTGCCACACAGCTCGTTAGCAATCAGCCCCAGCATTTT.